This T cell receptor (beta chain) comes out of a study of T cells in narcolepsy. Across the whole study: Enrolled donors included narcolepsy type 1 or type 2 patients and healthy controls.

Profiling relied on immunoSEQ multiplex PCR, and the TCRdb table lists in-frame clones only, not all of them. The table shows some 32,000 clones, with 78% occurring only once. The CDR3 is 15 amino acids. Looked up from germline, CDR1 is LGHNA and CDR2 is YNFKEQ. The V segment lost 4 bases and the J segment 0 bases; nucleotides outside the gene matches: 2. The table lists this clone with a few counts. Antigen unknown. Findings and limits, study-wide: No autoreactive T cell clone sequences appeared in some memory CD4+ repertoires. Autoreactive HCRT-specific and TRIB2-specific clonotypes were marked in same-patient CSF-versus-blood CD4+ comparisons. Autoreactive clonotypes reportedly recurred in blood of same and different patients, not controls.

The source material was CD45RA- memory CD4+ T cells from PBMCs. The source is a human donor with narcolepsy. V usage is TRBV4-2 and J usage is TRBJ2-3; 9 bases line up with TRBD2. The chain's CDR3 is CASSLTSGSTDTQYF. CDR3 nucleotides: TGTGCCAGCAGCCTCACTAGCGGGAGCACAGATACGCAGTATTTT.